The T cell receptor (beta chain) under discussion was sequenced for a study of OX40 agonist ivuxolimab in advanced cancers. Study overall: Patients' therapy was ivuxolimab, an antibody that acts as an agonist of OX40 (CD134). General study points: On average, CD8+ T cells had more expanded clones than CD4+. Normalized T-cell clonal expansion was also low in a subset of nonresponders.

Worth noting for this clone: Its specificity is not known.

There are 17 residues in the CDR3. Germline lookup yields CDR1 SGHRS and CDR2 YFSETQ. The germline V and J ends were trimmed by 0 bases and 4 bases, with 16 bases remaining between them. This table comes from immunoSEQ multiplex PCR, and its TCRdb copy is limited to in-frame clones, with some not included. This sample yields almost 80,000 clones, of which 84% are seen a single time; just under 25% belongs to the top ten. The chain carries TRBV5-1 and TRBJ2-2; weak D call: TRBD1 (5 bases). The receptor comes from an adult with an advanced solid tumor such as melanoma, head and neck, liver or kidney cancer. The sequencing here drew on CD4+ or CD8+ T cells sorted from blood, taken in a trial of the OX40 agonist ivuxolimab. The CDR3 sequence: CASSLAPGRVGTGELFF. CDR3 sequence (DNA): TGCGCCAGCAGCTTGGCCCCTGGCAGGGTGGGCACCGGGGAGCTGTTTTTT.